The TCR beta chain under discussion was sequenced for a study of blood T cell repertoires in COVID-19 (dated by TCRdb to 2018 to 2021). Regarding the complete study: Collaborator samples came from the United States, Italy and Spain and covered acute and convalescent phases of COVID-19. Deeply sampled blood TCRbeta repertoires from subjects exposed to, actively infected with, or recovered from COVID-19 were included in the dataset. The prospective study material was composed of cDNA or gDNA derived from T cells, B-cell-depleted T cells, or PBMCs. Where HLA class I and class II types were available, the types were taken from metadata supplied by the sample provider, not from assay-based typing. Nearly every sample came with metadata listing a de-identified subject ID, COVID-19 status, age in years and sex. Samples came from the ongoing ImmuneRACE study (first 160 participants) plus 1,254 subjects from 6 global collaborators. The repertoires were released in a freely available public database intended as a resource for research on the immune response to SARS-CoV-2.

TCRbeta CDR3 regions were amplified from genomic DNA by means of the immunoSEQ Assay, a bias-controlled multiplex PCR. The authors processed their data as follows. Nucleated cell counts per sample were estimated from amplification of reference gene primers within the assay. To quantify the absolute abundance of each unique TCRbeta CDR3 rearrangement, sequence reads were collapsed and filtered. For each sample, productive Simpson clonality was calculated as the square root of Simpson's diversity index over productive rearrangements. TCRdb limited this immuneACCESS table to in-frame rearrangements with V and J called. A share of clones is missing; checked studies link under half to unresolved V genes, and the rest is unexplained. The V and J calls and clone size are taken from that table; D and trimming were inferred from the DNA. This sample holds almost 200,000 clones; approximately 87% were observed only once. The ten largest clones represent 0.7% to 0.8% of the sample.

Remarks on this clone: Which antigen it targets is not known. Base qualities were left out, and no much larger clone turns up one base away.

Each collaborating institution followed its own protocols to collect whole blood in K2EDTA tubes. Collaborator samples were shipped for TCRbeta analysis as frozen whole blood, isolated PBMCs, or DNA extracted from either sample type. From its cysteine to its phenylalanine, the CDR3 spans 13 amino acids. Kept here is only the CDR3 DNA, which spans 39 bases and is read in frame from base 1. The CDR1 and CDR2 encoded by the germline V gene are SNHLY and FYNNEI. From V the trimming removes 7 bases and from J it removes 5 bases, while the gene matches leave 5 bases of the junction unaccounted for. The full study reports these points: Clinical and demographic metadata were provided uncurated, with the amount varying by source and participant.

The sequence joins TRBV2 to TRBJ2-5, with 9 middle bases fitting TRBD1. Sequencing was done on a sample of peripheral blood. This receptor was taken from a woman aged 70-85 years with acute or convalescent COVID-19. For the CDR3, the sequence is CASKPTGGETQYF. At the DNA level, the sequence is TGTGCCAGCAAGCCGACAGGGGGTGAGACCCAGTACTTC.